This T cell receptor (beta chain) was sequenced for a study of OX40 agonist ivuxolimab in advanced cancers. Study-wide results and caveats: At 0.1 to 3.0 mg/kg, CD4+ and CD8+ blood T cells expanded clonally by week 6.

Here immunoSEQ multiplex PCR was the method, and the copy in TCRdb shows in-frame clones only, minus some. The table has tens of thousands of clones, over 90% seen once; the top ten hold 13%. Trimming took 1 base from V and 1 from J, leaving 10 bases between them. The CDR3 has 14 residues. CDR1 is GTSNPN, CDR2 SVGIG, per germline (reference sequence). The study sampled blood at baseline, cycle 4 day 1, and cycle 7 day 1. Comment on this clone: Antigen: not known.

Sequences were derived from CD4+ or CD8+ T cells sorted from blood, sampled in a trial of the OX40 agonist ivuxolimab. This sequence joins TRBV30 and TRBJ2-5; D tentatively fits TRBD1 or TRBD2 (6 bases each). The receptor was derived from an adult with an advanced solid tumor such as melanoma, head and neck, liver or kidney cancer. In DNA, the CDR3 is TGTGCCTGGAGTGAGGGGGGCAGCCAAGAGACCCAGTACTTC. Its protein product is CAWSEGGSQETQYF.